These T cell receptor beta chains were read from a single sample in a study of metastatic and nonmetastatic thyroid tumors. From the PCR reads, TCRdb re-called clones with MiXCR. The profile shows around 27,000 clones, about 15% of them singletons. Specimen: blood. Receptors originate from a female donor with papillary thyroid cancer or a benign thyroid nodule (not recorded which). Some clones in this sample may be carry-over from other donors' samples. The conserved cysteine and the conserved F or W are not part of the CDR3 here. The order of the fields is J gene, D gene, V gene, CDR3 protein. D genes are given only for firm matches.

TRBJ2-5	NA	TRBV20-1	SARDPYQETQY
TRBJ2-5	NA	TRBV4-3	ASSPGWGAGGETQY
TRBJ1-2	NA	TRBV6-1	VSSKRGGLGYGYT
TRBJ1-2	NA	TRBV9	ASSVSADYGYT
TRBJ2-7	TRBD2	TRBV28	ASSLQGREAYEQY
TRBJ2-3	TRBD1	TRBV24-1	ATSDFGQGTDTQY
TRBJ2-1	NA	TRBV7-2	ASSDLGLSYNEQF
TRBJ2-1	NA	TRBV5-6	ASSFSRITFWEQF
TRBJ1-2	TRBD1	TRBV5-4	ASRDRAVHYGYT
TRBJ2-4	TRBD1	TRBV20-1	SATGGAKNIQY